The 10 T cell receptor beta chains listed next were all sequenced from one sample in a study of blood T cell repertoires in COVID-19 (dated by TCRdb to about 2020). Libraries came from the immunoSEQ multiplex PCR assay. TCRdb re-hosts the immuneACCESS table, in-frame sequences only. Its copies lack some clones; in the studies checked, an unresolved V gene accounts for under half of them, and the cause for the rest is not known. In all, the sample holds 100,000 or so clones, and around 88% of those were seen once. Of the sample, 19% falls within the top ten clones. Sequences were obtained from peripheral blood. These receptors all stem from a human donor with acute or convalescent COVID-19. The donor label of this sample is uncertain.

The rearrangement joins TRBV19 to TRBJ1-1; TRBD1 is a possible D gene (6 bases). This CDR3 is built from 14 residues. CDR1 LNHDA and CDR2 SQIVND come from the germline V gene (reference sequence). With 9 bases removed from V and 3 bases from J, the gap between germline ends came to 17 bases. CDR3 in DNA: TGTGCCAGCCTCACAGGGCCGGGTTACACTGAAGCTTTCTTT. Amino acids: CASLTGPGYTEAFF.

This clone was observed once. The chain carries TRBV30 and TRBJ2-5, with D possibly being TRBD1 (8 bases). The germline CDR1 and CDR2 sequences are GTSNPN and SVGIG (reference sequence). Trimming removed 3 bases at V and 7 bases at J, with 12 bases between. The CDR3 runs to 12 residues. CDR3 coding DNA: TGTGCCTGGAGAAACAGGGGGGGGACCCAGTACTTC. Encoded protein: CAWRNRGGTQYF.

The CDR3 region has the DNA TGTGCCAGCAGTAGCGGGAGGGCCTTATCATCTAATGAGCAGTTCTTC. The encoded protein is CASSSGRALSSNEQFF. V is TRBV6-6 and J is TRBJ2-1; 10 nucleotides match TRBD2. Germline V gives CDR1 MNHNY, CDR2 SVGAGI (reference sequence). CDR3 size: 16 residues. The J segment lost 7 bases and the V segment lost 5 bases, leaving 11 bases of the junction unmatched.

This chain links TRBV5-8 with TRBJ1-2, with D hard to call. Trimming left V 4 bases short and J 2 bases short, with 15 bases between. The CDR3 covers 15 residues. Germline lookup yields CDR1 SGHTS and CDR2 YDEGEE. CDR3 loop: CASSRDGWENYGYTF. In nucleotides, the CDR3 is TGTGCCAGCAGCCGTGATGGGTGGGAGAACTATGGCTACACCTTC.

This chain's CDR3 is CASSLTRQGLPGNTIYF. For the CDR3, the DNA is TGTGCCAGCAGCCTAACTAGACAGGGGCTCCCTGGAAACACCATATATTTT. V is TRBV7-2 and J is TRBJ1-3; 8 nucleotides line up with TRBD1. V lost 5 bases and J lost 2; bases outside the gene matches: 11. Germline-derived CDR1 and CDR2 are SGHTA and FQGNSA. This CDR3 region has 17 residues.

The chain carries TRBV6-5 and TRBJ1-2; D is possibly TRBD1 (5 bases). V shed 2 bases and J shed 2 bases, with 12 bases lying between them. Germline V gene data show CDR1 as MNHEY and CDR2 as SVGAGI. The CDR3 extends over 15 amino acids. DNA of the CDR3: TGTGCCAGCAGTTACATCTCGGACAAGAACTATGGCTACACCTTC. Translated, it gives CASSYISDKNYGYTF.

In DNA form, the CDR3 reads TGTGCCAGCAGCCTCCAGACAGGGGCGTATGGCTACACCTTC. Translating it yields CASSLQTGAYGYTF. This rearrangement joins TRBV9 to TRBJ1-2, with TRBD1 identical over 8 bases. Looked up from germline, CDR1 is SGDLS and CDR2 is YYNGEE. V shed 4 bases, J shed 5 bases, and the junction held 7 bases outside the gene matches. CDR3 length: 14 residues.

This clone has more than one count but fewer than ten. The chain carries TRBV28 and TRBJ1-2, with 9 bases that match TRBD1. The junction had 7 bases not matched to a gene; V was cut back by 11 bases and J by 3 bases. Looked up from germline, CDR1 is MDHEN and CDR2 is SYDVKM. The CDR3 consists of 13 residues. CDR3 bases: TGTGCCTCGCGGACAGGGGTTTACTATGGCTACACCTTC. Its translation is CASRTGVYYGYTF.

V is TRBV6-5 and J is TRBJ1-1, with 7 bases identical to TRBD1. The CDR3 is made up of 15 amino acids. The V gene end was trimmed by 6 bases and the J gene end by 0 bases; junction bases not matched to a gene: 7. CDR1 is MNHEY, CDR2 SVGAGI, per germline. The CDR3 reads CASSVTGVLNTEAFF. In DNA form, the CDR3 reads TGTGCCAGCAGCGTCACAGGGGTTTTGAACACTGAAGCTTTCTTT.

The J gene is TRBJ1-2, the V gene TRBV10-3; D call uncertain. V was shortened by 3 bases and J by 2 bases, with 4 bases between the two germline ends. From germline, CDR1 is ENHRY and CDR2 SYGVKD. CDR3 size: 12 residues. The CDR3 spells CAISEQNYGYTF. The CDR3 DNA is TGTGCCATCAGTGAACAAAACTATGGCTACACCTTC.